This T cell receptor (beta chain) is from a study of blood T cell repertoires in COVID-19. Study at large: COVID-19 samples from acute and convalescent phases originated in the United States, Italy and Spain. T cells, B-cell-depleted T cells, or PBMCs supplied cDNA or gDNA.

This CDR3 contains 12 residues. Trimming took 6 bases from V and 9 from J, leaving 12 bases between them. Germline lookup yields CDR1 SNHLY and CDR2 FYNNEI. Study processing details: Estimation of nucleated cell counts was performed using reference gene primer amplification. This table comes from immunoSEQ multiplex PCR, and its TCRdb copy is limited to in-frame clones, with some not included. V, J and clone size were drawn from that table, and D and trimming were deduced from the DNA. The sample includes under 300,000 clones, roughly 89% of them seen just once. The chain links TRBV2 to TRBJ2-4, with TRBD2 as a possible D gene (6 bases). Sequencing was done on a sample of peripheral blood. This sequence originates from a man aged 25 to 40 who had recovered from COVID-19. CDR3 sequence reads: CASSPGSGIQYF. CDR3 DNA: TGTGCCAGCAGCCCCGGTAGCGGCATTCAGTACTTC.